These 19 T cell receptor beta chains share one sample of origin, sequenced in a study of blood T cells in healthy people across ages. Using a J-beta primer mix together with a sample-barcoded 5' primer, a second PCR was run for about 7 to 12 cycles. Using its own MiXCR run on the 5' RACE reads, TCRdb lists one record per CDR3 protein. Of about 1 million distinct CDR3 sequences listed, under 55% are singletons. The sequencing input was blood. These TCRs come from a woman in her sixties in good health.

This clonotype has a handful of counts. V gene TRBV20-1 combines with J gene TRBJ1-5, with 10 bases lining up with TRBD1. Germline trimming cut 4 bases from V and 3 bases from J; bases unmatched to any gene: 6. The CDR3 is made up of 15 amino acids. CDR1 is DFQATT, CDR2 SNEGSKA, per germline (reference sequence). Here the CDR3 reads CSATRTGGPNQPQHF. The CDR3 region has the DNA TGCAGTGCTACCCGGACAGGGGGACCCAATCAGCCCCAGCATTTT.

This clonotype has only a few counts. The chain combines TRBV5-1 with TRBJ2-5, with 8 nucleotides matching TRBD1. Trimming removed 3 bases from V and 1 base from J; junction bases left unmatched: 5. From germline, CDR1 is SGHRS and CDR2 YFSETQ. The length of the CDR3 is 15 residues. The CDR3 protein is CASSWTGKSQETQYF. The DNA for the CDR3 is TGCGCCAGCAGCTGGACAGGGAAGAGCCAAGAGACCCAGTACTTC.

The chain couples TRBV7-2 to TRBJ1-6; 7 bases fit TRBD1. Germline V lookup: CDR1 SGHTA, CDR2 FQGNSA. This CDR3 spans 15 amino acids. J gave up 4 bases and V 6 bases, and 6 bases lay outside the gene matches. The CDR3 spells CASRAGGQYNSPLHF. CDR3 DNA sequence: TGTGCCAGCAGGGCCGGGGGACAGTATAATTCACCCCTCCACTTT.

J is TRBJ2-3 and V is TRBV20-1; tentatively, D is TRBD2 (6 bases). V was clipped by 4 bases and J by 3 bases, with 17 bases between them. The germline V gene encodes CDR1 DFQATT and CDR2 SNEGSKA (reference sequence). The CDR3 is 15 amino acids. Written as DNA, the CDR3 is TGCAGTGCTACCAGTCGGGGGAGAGCAACAGATACGCAGTATTTT. Translation: CSATSRGRATDTQYF.

The chain has TRBV5-1 and TRBJ1-1; maybe TRBD1 (6 bases). V lost 4 bases to trimming and J lost 1 base, with 14 bases between them. The CDR3 runs 15 residues. Germline-derived CDR1 and CDR2 are SGHRS and YFSETQ. The CDR3 protein is CASSPQGLENTEAFF. CDR3 bases: TGCGCCAGCAGCCCCCAGGGGTTGGAGAACACTGAAGCTTTCTTT.

CDR3 amino acids: CSARDHKRTGNAFYEQYF. The CDR3 region has the DNA TGCAGTGCTAGAGACCACAAGAGGACAGGGAATGCCTTCTACGAGCAGTACTTC. The chain has TRBV20-1 and TRBJ2-7; 8 nucleotides match TRBD1. Germline CDR1 DFQATT, CDR2 SNEGSKA (reference sequence). This CDR3 contains 18 residues. Trimming removed 0 bases from V and 3 bases from J; junction bases left unmatched: 16.

This clonotype has only a few counts. This chain joins TRBV4-1 and TRBJ1-4; no clear D gene. Trimming pared 3 bases from V and 8 bases from J, leaving 16 bases between. The CDR3 spans 15 residues. Germline V lookup: CDR1 MGHRA, CDR2 YSYEKL. The CDR3 DNA follows: TGCGCCAGCAGCCACGTCCCGACCTTGGGGGAAAAACTGTTTTTT. Amino acids: CASSHVPTLGEKLFF.

The CDR3 DNA follows: TGTGCCAGCAGCTTAGTCGCAGGGATGTACACCGGGGAGCTGTTTTTT. It codes for CASSLVAGMYTGELFF. The V gene is TRBV7-2, the J gene TRBJ2-2; weak D call: TRBD1 (5 bases). Trimming took off 1 base at V and 3 bases at J, with 12 bases between the two ends. Germline CDR1 SGHTA, CDR2 FQGNSA. The CDR3 covers 16 residues.

The gene calls are TRBV2 and TRBJ2-7; possibly TRBD2 for D (6 bases). Between the trimmed V and J ends, which lost 7 bases and 2 bases, there was a span of 18 bases. The CDR3 runs to 15 residues. Per germline, CDR1 SNHLY and CDR2 FYNNEI. CDR3 in amino acids: CASKGRGGTTYEQYF. In nucleotides, the CDR3 is TGTGCCAGCAAAGGAAGGGGAGGTACGACCTACGAGCAGTACTTC.

CDR3 bases: TGTGCCAGCAGCTTAGTCACCGGGGGAAACATTCAGTACTTC. This gives the protein CASSLVTGGNIQYF. The V call is TRBV7-2, the J call TRBJ2-4, with D tentatively TRBD2 (6 bases). The V and J ends lost 1 base and 6 bases respectively, with 10 bases between them. The germline V gene has CDR1 SGHTA and CDR2 FQGNSA. The CDR3 sequence is 14 residues long.

This chain connects TRBV28 to TRBJ2-7, with D possibly TRBD2 on 6 matching bases. CDR1 and CDR2 (germline): MDHEN, SYDVKM. Deletions cut 7 bases from V and 2 bases from J, with 21 bases between. This CDR3 has 16 amino acids. The chain's CDR3 is CASTPPWASETYEQYF. CDR3 sequence (DNA): TGTGCCAGCACCCCCCCTTGGGCTAGCGAGACCTACGAGCAGTACTTC.

The chain is built from TRBV7-9 and TRBJ2-5; 7 bases fit TRBD1. Germline CDR1 and CDR2: SEHNR and FQNEAQ (reference sequence). After removal of 4 bases from V and 11 bases from J, the junction contained 16 bases not matched to a gene. The CDR3 length is 15 residues. CDR3 DNA sequence: TGTGCCAGCAGCTCTACCGGGACAGTCACTTGGGAGCAGTACTTC. Protein product: CASSSTGTVTWEQYF.

V and J are TRBV14 and TRBJ2-2; TRBD2 agrees at 9 bases. In germline, CDR1 is SGHDN, CDR2 FVKESK. V was pared by 4 bases and J by 6 bases, with 6 bases of the junction left unmatched. The CDR3 totals 15 residues. In DNA form, the CDR3 reads TGTGCCAGCAGCCCCTTAGCGGGAGCGGCCGGGGAGCTGTTTTTT. Protein: CASSPLAGAAGELFF.

The genes are TRBV7-2 and TRBJ1-1, with D possibly being TRBD1 (5 bases). The CDR3 runs 13 residues. In germline, CDR1 is SGHTA, CDR2 FQGNSA. The V gene lost 4 bases and the J gene lost 4 bases, with 10 bases spanning the gap. CDR3 nucleotide sequence: TGTGCCAGCAGCTGCAGCACAGGCACTGAAGCTTTCTTT. This codes for CASSCSTGTEAFF.

The chain employs TRBV6-1 and TRBJ2-3; no reliable D call. This CDR3 is built from 14 residues. The V gene lost 1 base and the J gene lost 6 bases, with 11 bases spanning the gap. Germline CDR1 reads MNHNS; CDR2 reads SASEGT. CDR3 loop: CASSEGGGVDTQYF. Written as DNA, the CDR3 is TGTGCCAGCAGTGAAGGGGGTGGTGTGGATACGCAGTATTTT.

This clonotype appeared a few times. The gene calls are TRBV20-1 and TRBJ2-3; D not certain. V shed 0 bases and J shed 1 base, with 14 bases lying between them. Germline V gene sequence: CDR1 DFQATT, CDR2 SNEGSKA (reference sequence). CDR3 size: 16 residues. The CDR3 nucleotides read TGCAGTGCTAGAGATCCTTGGACCCAGGGCACAGATACGCAGTATTTT. It yields the protein CSARDPWTQGTDTQYF.

The chain is built from TRBV6-5 and TRBJ1-2; 9 nucleotides align to TRBD1. V dropped 1 base and J dropped 4; count of bases not matched to a gene: 10. There are 17 residues in the CDR3. CDR1 is MNHEY, CDR2 SVGAGI, per germline. The CDR3 sequence: CASSYLRGTGNVYGYTF. The CDR3 DNA sequence: TGTGCCAGCAGTTACTTGAGGGGGACAGGGAACGTCTATGGCTACACCTTC.

This clonotype was picked up one time. A clone one base away is much larger, so this may be a read error. V and J are TRBV11-2 and TRBJ2-4; 9 nucleotides agree with TRBD2. The CDR3 is made up of 14 amino acids. The junction had 12 bases not matched to a gene; V was cut back by 5 bases and J by 13 bases. Germline V gene lookup returns CDR1 SGHAT and CDR2 FQNNGV. The CDR3 loop reads CASSISGRAYKQYF. The DNA for the CDR3 is TGTGCCAGCAGCATTAGCGGGAGAGCCTACAAGCAGTACTTC.

This clonotype occurred a few times. The rearrangement links TRBV12-3 or TRBV12-4 to TRBJ2-1; 12 bases are shared with TRBD2. CDR3 length: 14 amino acids. V was clipped by 9 bases and J by 7 bases; unmatched bases: 7. The CDR3 protein is CASYRLAGGNEQFF. In nucleotides, the CDR3 is TGTGCCAGTTATCGGCTAGCGGGAGGGAATGAGCAGTTCTTC.